Following are 19 T cell receptor beta chains from one sample sequenced in a study of T cell responses to AZD1222 COVID-19 vaccine (dated by TCRdb to about 2021). Library preparation employed the immunoSEQ multiplex PCR assay. Drawn from immuneACCESS, this table holds only the in-frame rearrangements with V and J called that TCRdb kept. Clones are partly lost; checked studies trace under half to an unresolved V gene and leave the rest unexplained. This sample gives roughly 130,000 clones in total; around 91% of them show up just once. Of the sample, about 3.1% falls within the top ten clones. Taken with the paper, the label for time point translates to: baseline before first vaccination. The specimen comprised peripheral blood, sampled on day 0 of AZD1222 vaccination. Every receptor here comes from an adult in good health.

J is TRBJ2-7 and V is TRBV27; 7 bases match TRBD1. This CDR3 comprises 12 residues. The trim removed 8 bases at V and 10 bases at J, leaving 11 bases unmatched. Germline-derived CDR1 and CDR2 are MNHEY and SMNVEV (reference sequence). The CDR3, as DNA: TGTGCCAGCCGTACCGGGACAGCTCGTCAGTACTTC. Amino acids: CASRTGTARQYF.

The gene calls are TRBV5-1 and TRBJ1-6; TRBD1 agrees at 7 bases. V gave up 4 bases and J gave up 3 bases; unmatched junction bases: 7. The CDR3 is 16 residues long. Germline V gene lookup returns CDR1 SGHRS and CDR2 YFSETQ. CDR3 residues: CASSLRGDSYNSPLHF. The DNA of the CDR3 is TGCGCCAGCAGCCTGAGAGGGGACAGCTATAATTCACCCCTCCACTTT.

The chain uses TRBV9 and TRBJ2-1; TRBD2 is a possible D gene (5 bases). The CDR3 is 16 residues long. Germline V gives CDR1 SGDLS, CDR2 YYNGEE. V shed 0 bases and J shed 0 bases, with 10 bases lying between them. The DNA of the CDR3 is TGTGCCAGCAGCGTAGGTAGCGAGAGCTCCTACAATGAGCAGTTCTTC. Translated: CASSVGSESSYNEQFF.

The J gene is TRBJ2-7, the V gene TRBV28; D gene ambiguous. This CDR3 has 11 amino acids. Looked up from germline, CDR1 is MDHEN and CDR2 is SYDVKM. The CDR3 is CETRLAYEQYF. In DNA, the CDR3 is TGTGAAACGCGGCTAGCCTACGAGCAGTACTTC.

The V call is TRBV5-4, the J call TRBJ1-2, with 10 positions matching TRBD1. This CDR3 has 15 residues. The junction had 4 bases not matched to a gene; V was cut back by 4 bases and J by 1 base. Germline CDR1 SGHNT, CDR2 YYREEE (reference sequence). CDR3 protein: CASSPRTGGNYGYTF. As DNA, the CDR3 is TGTGCCAGCAGCCCAAGGACAGGGGGTAACTATGGCTACACCTTC.

The chain recombines TRBV27 with TRBJ2-1; 7 positions match TRBD2. With V trimmed by 5 bases and J by 6 bases, 10 bases remained unmatched. Germline values: CDR1 MNHEY, CDR2 SMNVEV (reference sequence). This CDR3 has 15 amino acids. The CDR3 here is CASSPLAALGNEQFF. DNA of the CDR3: TGTGCCAGCAGTCCTCTAGCGGCGCTTGGCAATGAGCAGTTCTTC.

The rearrangement links TRBV7-9 to TRBJ2-7; D is tentatively TRBD1 or TRBD2 (5 bases each). Trimming left V 7 bases short and J 0 bases short, with 16 bases between. The CDR3 is 15 amino acids. Germline V lookup: CDR1 SEHNR, CDR2 FQNEAQ (reference sequence). CDR3 nucleotide sequence: TGTGCCAGCACCAACCGGGACCTGGGCTCCTACGAGCAGTACTTC. This sequence encodes CASTNRDLGSYEQYF.

The rearrangement joins TRBV7-2 to TRBJ1-6, with D perhaps TRBD1 (6 bases). The V gene's germline CDR1 is SGHTA and CDR2 FQGNSA. This CDR3 region has 15 residues. Trimming stripped 0 bases from V and 9 bases from J, with 12 bases between. This CDR3 is CASSLAGGGSSPLHF. CDR3 nucleotide sequence: TGTGCCAGCAGCTTAGCGGGGGGGGGCTCTTCACCCCTCCACTTT.

The chain is built from TRBV28 and TRBJ1-5; no clear D. Germline CDR1 MDHEN, CDR2 SYDVKM. The CDR3 spans 14 residues. V lost 10 bases and J 5 bases, leaving 18 bases between the germline ends. The CDR3 loop reads CATQNGGADQPQHF. In DNA form, the CDR3 reads TGTGCCACCCAAAACGGAGGCGCCGATCAGCCCCAGCATTTT.

The chain combines TRBV7-9 with TRBJ2-7; D not resolved. Germline CDR1 SEHNR, CDR2 FQNEAQ (reference sequence). This CDR3 is built from 14 residues. V lost 0 bases and J lost 2, with 8 bases in between. DNA of the CDR3: TGTGCCAGCAGCTTAGCCAGTAGTCCCTACGAGCAGTACTTC. Amino acid sequence: CASSLASSPYEQYF.

V and J are TRBV7-2 and TRBJ1-1, with D hard to call. V dropped 6 bases and J dropped 4 bases, with 18 bases sitting between them. Germline CDR1 SGHTA, CDR2 FQGNSA. The CDR3 is 15 amino acids. The DNA of the CDR3 is TGTGCCAGCAGACCAACTATCGAAGGTGGCACTGAAGCTTTCTTT. Residues: CASRPTIEGGTEAFF.

The chain couples TRBV7-6 to TRBJ2-2; D may be TRBD1 (5 bases). The CDR3 length is 15 residues. The germline V and J ends were trimmed by 4 bases and 6 bases, with 15 bases remaining between them. Germline values: CDR1 SGHVS, CDR2 FNYEAQ. The CDR3 sequence is CASSSRSEGAGELFF. DNA for the CDR3: TGTGCCAGCAGCTCCCGGTCAGAAGGGGCCGGGGAGCTGTTTTTT.

V usage is TRBV7-3 and J usage is TRBJ1-2; a possible D gene is TRBD1 (6 bases). Germline V lookup: CDR1 SGHTA, CDR2 FQGTGA. The CDR3 is 14 residues long. V lost 2 bases, J lost 4 bases, and 11 bases lay in between. In nucleotides, the CDR3 is TGTGCCAGCAGCTTAGGGGGCTCGGGCTATGGCTACACCTTC. This translates into CASSLGGSGYGYTF.

The rearrangement links TRBV11-1 to TRBJ2-1, with 7 bases matching TRBD2. The CDR3 consists of 14 residues. The germline V gene has CDR1 SGHAT and CDR2 FQDESV (reference sequence). J was trimmed by 8 bases and V by 6 bases; bases with no gene match: 10. CDR3 protein: CASSGGSVGDEQFF. CDR3 DNA: TGTGCCAGCAGTGGCGGGAGTGTAGGGGATGAGCAGTTCTTC.

This chain uses TRBV28 with TRBJ2-4; no clear D gene. Germline CDR1 is MDHEN and CDR2 is SYDVKM. This CDR3 has 20 amino acids. V was pared by 7 bases and J by 0 bases, with 28 bases between. For the CDR3, the DNA is TGTGCCAGCACCCCGGTAGGGTGGGTGGCAGAAGGGTTAGCCAAAAACATTCAGTACTTC. Protein sequence: CASTPVGWVAEGLAKNIQYF. Together with reference TRBV28 and TRBJ2-4, the CDR3 gives the full variable domain: DVKVTQSSRYLVKRTGEKVFLECVQDMDHENMFWYRQDPGLGLRLIYFSYDVKMKEKGDIPEGYSVSREKKERFSLILESASTNQTSMYLCASTPVGWVAEGLAKNIQYFGAGTRLSVL.

The rearrangement uses TRBV28 and TRBJ1-2, with 9 bases aligning to TRBD1. The CDR3 has 15 amino acids. V lost 6 bases and J lost 6; bases outside the gene matches: 11. CDR1 is MDHEN and CDR2 is SYDVKM in the germline V gene. The CDR3 loop reads CASSPPTGGFDGYTF. CDR3 DNA: TGTGCCAGCAGCCCACCGACAGGGGGGTTCGATGGCTACACCTTC.

The chain is built from TRBV6-5 and TRBJ1-2; no clear D gene. Germline V gene sequence: CDR1 MNHEY, CDR2 SVGAGI. CDR3 length equals 12 residues. Trimming left V 2 bases short and J 7 bases short, with 8 bases between. The CDR3 nucleotides are TGTGCCAGCAGTTACGAGGGCGGTGGCTACACCTTC. Its protein product is CASSYEGGGYTF.

This sequence joins TRBV7-2 and TRBJ1-1; TRBD1 agrees at 9 bases. Unmatched junction bases numbered 16, after V lost 7 bases and J lost 4 bases. The germline V gene encodes CDR1 SGHTA and CDR2 FQGNSA. CDR3 length: 17 amino acids. CDR3 sequence reads: CASTLGDRVIGATEAFF. The CDR3 nucleotides read TGTGCCAGCACCTTGGGGGACAGGGTTATCGGTGCCACTGAAGCTTTCTTT.

The chain employs TRBV11-2 and TRBJ2-7; TRBD1 might be the D (5 bases). The CDR3 spans 13 residues. Germline lookup yields CDR1 SGHAT and CDR2 FQNNGV. V was pared by 0 bases and J by 6 bases, with 9 bases between. In DNA form, the CDR3 reads TGTGCCAGCAGCTTAGATCTTGGGGCCGAGCAGTACTTC. Its protein is CASSLDLGAEQYF.